Listed below are T cell receptor beta chains from one sample, sequenced in a study of PD-1 blockade in classical Hodgkin lymphoma. TCRdb's table, derived via immunoSEQ multiplex PCR, lists solely in-frame clones and lacks some. The sample carries some 33,000 clones, 81% recorded once. This specimen was peripheral blood mononuclear cells (PBMCs), taken before the fourth cycle of nivolumab. Receptors were obtained from a human donor with classical Hodgkin lymphoma. Both conserved end residues are trimmed from each CDR3. Each record gives: V gene, J gene, CDR3 protein.

V: TRBV19
J: TRBJ1-5
CDR3: ASSRNRAEYSNQPQH

V: TRBV6-5
J: TRBJ1-5
CDR3: ASSSRETQPQH

V: TRBV7-7
J: TRBJ2-1
CDR3: ASSLVAGATYNEQF

V: TRBV25-1
J: TRBJ1-2
CDR3: ASSAGDLGYT

V: TRBV5-6
J: TRBJ1-5
CDR3: ASSFWGLQPQH

V: TRBV7-6
J: TRBJ2-5
CDR3: ASSLGLAAETQY

V: TRBV11-3
J: TRBJ1-1
CDR3: ASSPNRGPATEAF

V: TRBV7-6
J: TRBJ1-1
CDR3: ASSFLGSTEAF

V: TRBV7-2
J: TRBJ1-5
CDR3: ASSLGGGSNQPQH

V: TRBV9
J: TRBJ1-1
CDR3: AIYSIGFRENTEAF

V: TRBV15
J: TRBJ2-5
CDR3: ATSRELAHWGETQY

V: TRBV15
J: TRBJ2-7
CDR3: ATSREGGKSPLHEQY

V: TRBV10-3
J: TRBJ2-1
CDR3: AISGSGRAVEQF

V: TRBV5-6
J: TRBJ2-2
CDR3: ASSRGDLTTNTGELF

V: TRBV7-9
J: TRBJ2-2
CDR3: ASSSRTSGDTGELF

V: TRBV7-2
J: TRBJ2-7
CDR3: ASSLRQRSYEQY

V: TRBV7-9
J: TRBJ1-1
CDR3: ASSSLQGAATEAF

V: TRBV4-3
J: TRBJ2-5
CDR3: ASSQVSGTAYQETQY

V: TRBV9
J: TRBJ1-2
CDR3: ASSVGGREGYGYT

V: TRBV4-3
J: TRBJ2-3
CDR3: ASSPRGNTQY

V: TRBV20-1
J: TRBJ1-2
CDR3: SAGRRIGYT

V: TRBV11-3
J: TRBJ2-5
CDR3: ASSLGESQETQY

V: TRBV12-5
J: TRBJ1-3
CDR3: ASGLVWTGSGNTIY

V: TRBV28
J: TRBJ2-5
CDR3: ASSLGTQETQY

V: TRBV7-8
J: TRBJ2-3
CDR3: ASSYTSRDRFPDTQY

V: TRBV29-1
J: TRBJ1-1
CDR3: SVAGSGTEAF

V: TRBV7-8
J: TRBJ2-3
CDR3: ASSRTSGTTDTQY

V: TRBV4-3
J: TRBJ2-3
CDR3: ASSQDPGQGADTQY

V: TRBV6-6
J: TRBJ1-2
CDR3: ASSYLGGPNYGYT